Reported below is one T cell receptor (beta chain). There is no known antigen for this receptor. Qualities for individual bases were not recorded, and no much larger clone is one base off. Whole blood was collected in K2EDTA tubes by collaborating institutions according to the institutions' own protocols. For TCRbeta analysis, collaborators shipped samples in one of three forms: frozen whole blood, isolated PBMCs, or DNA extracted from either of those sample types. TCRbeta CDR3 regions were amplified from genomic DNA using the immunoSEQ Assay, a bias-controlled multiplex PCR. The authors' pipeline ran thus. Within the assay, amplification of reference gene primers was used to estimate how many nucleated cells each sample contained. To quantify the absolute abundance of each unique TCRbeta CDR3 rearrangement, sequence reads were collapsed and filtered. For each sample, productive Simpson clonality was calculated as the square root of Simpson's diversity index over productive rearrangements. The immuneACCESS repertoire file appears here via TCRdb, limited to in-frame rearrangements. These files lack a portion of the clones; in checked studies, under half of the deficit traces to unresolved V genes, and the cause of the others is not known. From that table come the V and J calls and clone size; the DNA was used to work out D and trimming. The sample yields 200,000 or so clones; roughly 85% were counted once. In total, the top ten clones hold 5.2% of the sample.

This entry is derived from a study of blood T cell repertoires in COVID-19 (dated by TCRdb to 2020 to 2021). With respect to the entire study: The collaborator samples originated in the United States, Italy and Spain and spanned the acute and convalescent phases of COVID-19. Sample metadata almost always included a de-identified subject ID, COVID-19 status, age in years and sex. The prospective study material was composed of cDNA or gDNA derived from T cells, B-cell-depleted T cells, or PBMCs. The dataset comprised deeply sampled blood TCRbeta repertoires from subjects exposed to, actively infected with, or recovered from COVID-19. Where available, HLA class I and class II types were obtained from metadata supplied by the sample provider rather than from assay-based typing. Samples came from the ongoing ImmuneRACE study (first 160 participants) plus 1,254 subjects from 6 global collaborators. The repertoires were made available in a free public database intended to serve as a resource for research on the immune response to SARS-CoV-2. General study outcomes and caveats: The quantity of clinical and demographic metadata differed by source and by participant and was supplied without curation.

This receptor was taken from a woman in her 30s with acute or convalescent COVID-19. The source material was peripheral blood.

In nucleotide form, the sequence is TGCGCCAGCAGCCCGGGACTAGCAACGGTCCAAGAGACCCAGTACTTC. Its amino acids are CASSPGLATVQETQYF. The chain is assembled from TRBV5-1 and TRBJ2-5; 9 bases in between match TRBD2. Looking up the germline V gene yields CDR1 SGHRS and CDR2 YFSETQ. Trimming removed 4 bases from V and 1 base from J; the gene matches leave 8 bases unexplained. From cysteine to phenylalanine, the CDR3 is 16 amino acids long. Of all the DNA, just the CDR3 is kept, 48 bases in frame from base 1.